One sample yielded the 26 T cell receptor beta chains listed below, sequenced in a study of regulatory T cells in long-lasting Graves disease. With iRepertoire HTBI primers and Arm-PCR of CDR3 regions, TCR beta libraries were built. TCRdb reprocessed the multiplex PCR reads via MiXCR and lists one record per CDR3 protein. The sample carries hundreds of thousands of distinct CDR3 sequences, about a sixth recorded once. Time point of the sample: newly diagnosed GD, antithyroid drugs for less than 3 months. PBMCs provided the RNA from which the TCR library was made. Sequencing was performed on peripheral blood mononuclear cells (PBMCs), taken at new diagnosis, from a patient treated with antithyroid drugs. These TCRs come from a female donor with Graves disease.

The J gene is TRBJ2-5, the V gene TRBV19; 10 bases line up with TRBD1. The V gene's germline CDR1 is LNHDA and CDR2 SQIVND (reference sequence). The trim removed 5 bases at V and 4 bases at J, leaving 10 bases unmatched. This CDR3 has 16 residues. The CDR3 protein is CASSLLGTGALETQYF. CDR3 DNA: TGTGCCAGTAGTCTTCTCGGGACAGGGGCCTTAGAGACCCAGTACTTC.

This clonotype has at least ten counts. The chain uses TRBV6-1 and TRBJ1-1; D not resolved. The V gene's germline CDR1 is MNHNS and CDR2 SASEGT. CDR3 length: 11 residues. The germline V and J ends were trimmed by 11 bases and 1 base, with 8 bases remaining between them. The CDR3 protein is CAASGNTEAFF. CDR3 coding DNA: TGTGCCGCCTCGGGGAACACTGAAGCTTTCTTT.

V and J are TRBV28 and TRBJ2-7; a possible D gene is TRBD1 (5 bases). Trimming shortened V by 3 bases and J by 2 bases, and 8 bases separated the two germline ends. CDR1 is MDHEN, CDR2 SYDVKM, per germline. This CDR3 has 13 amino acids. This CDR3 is CASSFQTAYEQYF. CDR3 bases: TGTGCCAGCAGTTTTCAGACAGCCTACGAGCAGTACTTC.

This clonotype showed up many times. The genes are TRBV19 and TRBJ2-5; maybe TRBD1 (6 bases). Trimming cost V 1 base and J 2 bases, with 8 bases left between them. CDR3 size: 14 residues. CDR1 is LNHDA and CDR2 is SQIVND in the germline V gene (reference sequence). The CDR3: CASSIATGQETQYF. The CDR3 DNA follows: TGTGCCAGTAGTATAGCTACAGGGCAAGAGACCCAGTACTTC.

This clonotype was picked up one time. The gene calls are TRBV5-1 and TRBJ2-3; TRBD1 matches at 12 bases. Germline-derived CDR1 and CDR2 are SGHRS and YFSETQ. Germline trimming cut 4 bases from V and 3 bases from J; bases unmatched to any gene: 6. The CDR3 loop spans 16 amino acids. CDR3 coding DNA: TGCGCCAGCAGCCTCCGGGACAGGGGGCGGACAGATACGCAGTATTTT. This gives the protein CASSLRDRGRTDTQYF.

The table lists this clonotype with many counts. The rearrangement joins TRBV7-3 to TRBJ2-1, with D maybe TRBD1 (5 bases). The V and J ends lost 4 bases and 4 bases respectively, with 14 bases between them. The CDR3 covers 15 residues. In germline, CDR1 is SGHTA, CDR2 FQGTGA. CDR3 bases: TGTGCCAGCAGCTGGCGCGACAGCAGGTACAATGAGCAGTTCTTC. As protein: CASSWRDSRYNEQFF.

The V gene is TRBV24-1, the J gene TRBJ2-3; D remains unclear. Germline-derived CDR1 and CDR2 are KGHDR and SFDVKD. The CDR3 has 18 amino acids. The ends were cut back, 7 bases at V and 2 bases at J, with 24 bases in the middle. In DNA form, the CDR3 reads TGTGCCACCAGCACCACCGTCGTGGACCGACTGTACACAGATACGCAGTATTTT. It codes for CATSTTVVDRLYTDTQYF.

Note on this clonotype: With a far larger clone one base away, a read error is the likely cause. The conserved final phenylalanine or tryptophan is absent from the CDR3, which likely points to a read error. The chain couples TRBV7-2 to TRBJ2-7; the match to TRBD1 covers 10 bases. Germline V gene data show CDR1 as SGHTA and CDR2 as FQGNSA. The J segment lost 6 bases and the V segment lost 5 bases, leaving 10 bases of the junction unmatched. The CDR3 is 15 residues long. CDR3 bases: TGTGCCAGCAGCACCTGGACAGGGGGAAGGGGCGAGCAGTACCTC. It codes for CASSTWTGGRGEQYL.

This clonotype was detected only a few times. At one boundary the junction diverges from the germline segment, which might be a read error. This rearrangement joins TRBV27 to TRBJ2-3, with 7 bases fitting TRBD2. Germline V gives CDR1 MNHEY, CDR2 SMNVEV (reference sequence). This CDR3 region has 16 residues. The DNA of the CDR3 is TGTGCCAGCAGTTTGAATCCGATAGCGGGCACAGGTACGCAGTATTTT. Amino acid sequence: CASSLNPIAGTGTQYF.

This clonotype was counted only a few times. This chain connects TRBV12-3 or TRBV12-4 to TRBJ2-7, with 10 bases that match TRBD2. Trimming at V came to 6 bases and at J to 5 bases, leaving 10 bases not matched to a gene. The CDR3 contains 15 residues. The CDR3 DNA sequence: TGTGCCAGCAGCTCACCTCTAGCGGGAGCTAACGAGCAGTACTTC. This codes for CASSSPLAGANEQYF.

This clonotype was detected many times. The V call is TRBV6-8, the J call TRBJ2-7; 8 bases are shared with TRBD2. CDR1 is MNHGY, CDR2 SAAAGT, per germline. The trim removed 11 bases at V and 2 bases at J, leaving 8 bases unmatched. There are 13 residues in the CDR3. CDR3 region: CAPSLAGPYEQYF. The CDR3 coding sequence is TGTGCCCCCTCGCTAGCGGGCCCCTACGAGCAGTACTTC.

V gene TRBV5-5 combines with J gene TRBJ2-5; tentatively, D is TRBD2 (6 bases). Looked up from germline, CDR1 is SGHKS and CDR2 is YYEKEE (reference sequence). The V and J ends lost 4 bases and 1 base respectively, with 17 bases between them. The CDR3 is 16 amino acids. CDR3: CASSRAEAGLQETQYF. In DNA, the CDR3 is TGTGCCAGCAGCCGGGCCGAAGCGGGCCTCCAAGAGACCCAGTACTTC. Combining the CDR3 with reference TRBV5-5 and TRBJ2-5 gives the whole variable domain DAGVTQSPTHLIKTRGQQVTLRCSPISGHKSVSWYQQVLGQGPQFIFQYYEKEERGRGNFPDRFSARQFPNYSSELNVNALLLGDSALYLCASSRAEAGLQETQYFGPGTRLLVL.

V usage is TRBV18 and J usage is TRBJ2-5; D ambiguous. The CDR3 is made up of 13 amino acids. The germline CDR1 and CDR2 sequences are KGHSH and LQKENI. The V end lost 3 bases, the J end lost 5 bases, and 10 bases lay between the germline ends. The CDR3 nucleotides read TGTGCCAGCTCACCCAGCCCCGGGGAGACCCAGTACTTC. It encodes CASSPSPGETQYF.

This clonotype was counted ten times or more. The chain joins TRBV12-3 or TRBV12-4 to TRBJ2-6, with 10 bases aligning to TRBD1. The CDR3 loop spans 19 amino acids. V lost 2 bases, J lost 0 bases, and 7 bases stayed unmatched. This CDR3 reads CASSLTTGTGASGANVLTF. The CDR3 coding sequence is TGTGCCAGCAGTTTAACAACCGGGACAGGGGCCTCTGGGGCCAACGTCCTGACTTTC.

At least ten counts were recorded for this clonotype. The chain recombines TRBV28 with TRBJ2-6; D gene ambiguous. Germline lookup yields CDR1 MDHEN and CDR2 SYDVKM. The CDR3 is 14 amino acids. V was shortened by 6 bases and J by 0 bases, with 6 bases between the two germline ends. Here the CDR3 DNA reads TGTGCCAGCAGCCCCAGCTCTGGGGCCAACGTCCTGACTTTC. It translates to CASSPSSGANVLTF.

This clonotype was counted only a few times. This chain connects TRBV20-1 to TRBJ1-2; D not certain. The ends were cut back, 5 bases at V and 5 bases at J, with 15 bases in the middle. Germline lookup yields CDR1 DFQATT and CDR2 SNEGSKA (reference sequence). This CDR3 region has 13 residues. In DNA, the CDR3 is TGCAGTGCTTATCGGACCAAACAGTATGGCTACACCTTC. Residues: CSAYRTKQYGYTF.

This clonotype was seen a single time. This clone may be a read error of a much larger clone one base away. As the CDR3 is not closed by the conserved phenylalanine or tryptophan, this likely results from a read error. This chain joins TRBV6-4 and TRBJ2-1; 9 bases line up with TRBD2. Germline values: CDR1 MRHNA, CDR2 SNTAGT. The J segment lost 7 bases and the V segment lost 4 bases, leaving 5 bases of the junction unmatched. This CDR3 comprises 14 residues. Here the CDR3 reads CASSVGLAGNEQFL. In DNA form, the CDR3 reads TGTGCCAGCAGTGTGGGACTAGCTGGGAATGAGCAGTTCTTG.

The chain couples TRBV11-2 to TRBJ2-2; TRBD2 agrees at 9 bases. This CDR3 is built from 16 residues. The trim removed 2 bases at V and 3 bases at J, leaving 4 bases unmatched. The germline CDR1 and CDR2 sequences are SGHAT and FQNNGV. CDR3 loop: CASSLLSGGYTGELFF. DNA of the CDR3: TGTGCCAGCAGCTTACTTAGCGGGGGCTACACCGGGGAGCTGTTTTTT.

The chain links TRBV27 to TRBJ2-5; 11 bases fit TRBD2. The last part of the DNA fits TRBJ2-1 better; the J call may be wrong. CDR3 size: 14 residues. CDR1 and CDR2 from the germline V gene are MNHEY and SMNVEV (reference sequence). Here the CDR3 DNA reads TGTGCCAGCAGCGATAGCGGGAGGGCCAGAGAGCAGTTCTTC. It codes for CASSDSGRAREQFF.

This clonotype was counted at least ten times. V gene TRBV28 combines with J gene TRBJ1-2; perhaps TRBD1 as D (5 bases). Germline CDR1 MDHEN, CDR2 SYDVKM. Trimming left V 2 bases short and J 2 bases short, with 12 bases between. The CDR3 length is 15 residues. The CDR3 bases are TGTGCCAGCAGTTTAACCCGGGACGGAAACTATGGCTACACCTTC. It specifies CASSLTRDGNYGYTF.

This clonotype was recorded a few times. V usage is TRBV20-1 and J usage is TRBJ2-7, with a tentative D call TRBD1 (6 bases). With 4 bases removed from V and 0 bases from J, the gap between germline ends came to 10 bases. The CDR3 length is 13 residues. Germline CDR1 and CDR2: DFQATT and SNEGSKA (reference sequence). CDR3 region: CSATGQNSYEQYF. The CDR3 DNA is TGCAGTGCTACCGGACAGAACTCCTACGAGCAGTACTTC.

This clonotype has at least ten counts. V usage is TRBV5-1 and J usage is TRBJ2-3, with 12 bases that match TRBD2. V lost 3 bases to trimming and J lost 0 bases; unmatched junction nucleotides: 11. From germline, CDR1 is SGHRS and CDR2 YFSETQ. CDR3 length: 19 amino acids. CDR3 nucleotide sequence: TGCGCCAGCAGCTCCGGACTAGCGGGATTCTCCTCTAGCACAGATACGCAGTATTTT. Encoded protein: CASSSGLAGFSSSTDTQYF.

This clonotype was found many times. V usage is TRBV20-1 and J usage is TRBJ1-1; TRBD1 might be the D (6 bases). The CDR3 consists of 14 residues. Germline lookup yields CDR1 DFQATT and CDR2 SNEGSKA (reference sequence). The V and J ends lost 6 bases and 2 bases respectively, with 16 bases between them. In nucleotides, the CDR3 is TGCAGTGCCCACCCGGGACACCTCAACACTGAAGCTTTCTTT. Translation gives CSAHPGHLNTEAFF.

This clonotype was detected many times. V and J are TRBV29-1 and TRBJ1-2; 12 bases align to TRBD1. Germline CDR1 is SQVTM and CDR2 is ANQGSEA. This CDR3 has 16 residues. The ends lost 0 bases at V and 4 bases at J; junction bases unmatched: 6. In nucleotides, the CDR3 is TGCAGCGTTGAAGATTGGGGGACAGGGGGCAGCTATGGCTACACCTTC. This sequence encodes CSVEDWGTGGSYGYTF.

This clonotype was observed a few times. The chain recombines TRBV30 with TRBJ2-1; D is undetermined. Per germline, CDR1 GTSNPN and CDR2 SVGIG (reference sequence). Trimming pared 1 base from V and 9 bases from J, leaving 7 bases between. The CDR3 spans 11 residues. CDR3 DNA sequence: TGTGCCTGGAGTGCCTTAGGTGAGCAGTTCTTC. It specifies CAWSALGEQFF.

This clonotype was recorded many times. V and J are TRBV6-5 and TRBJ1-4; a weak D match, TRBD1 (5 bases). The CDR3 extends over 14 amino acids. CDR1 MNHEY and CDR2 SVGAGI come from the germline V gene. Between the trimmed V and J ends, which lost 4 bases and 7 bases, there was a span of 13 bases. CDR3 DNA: TGTGCCAGCAGTTTGAGACAGAGTTTTGAAAAACTGTTTTTT. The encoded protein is CASSLRQSFEKLFF.